The 3 T cell receptor beta chains reported below all come from one sample, sequenced in a study of cytomegalovirus exposure and HLA in healthy donors. It was with 60 Vbeta and 13 Jbeta primers that the PCR ran. Here immunoSEQ multiplex PCR was the method, and the copy in TCRdb shows in-frame clones only, minus some. The sample records more than 65,000 clones, roughly 85% being singletons. Material: PBMCs. Receptors originate from a female donor in good health and CMV-seronegative.

The rearrangement uses TRBV29-1 and TRBJ2-5; 8 bases map to TRBD2. Looked up from germline, CDR1 is SQVTM and CDR2 is ANQGSEA. CDR3 length: 14 amino acids. Trimming at V came to 1 base and at J to 7 bases, leaving 8 bases not matched to a gene. The CDR3 is CSVEGAGGRPTQYF. The CDR3 DNA is TGCAGCGTTGAAGGCGCGGGAGGCCGCCCGACCCAGTACTTC.

V is TRBV5-1 and J is TRBJ1-1; D remains unclear. Between the trimmed V and J ends, which lost 0 bases and 5 bases, there was a span of 11 bases. The germline V gene encodes CDR1 SGHRS and CDR2 YFSETQ. The CDR3 has 14 amino acids. CDR3 loop: CASSLGQAGTEAFF. As DNA, the CDR3 is TGCGCCAGCAGCTTGGGGCAGGCGGGAACTGAAGCTTTCTTT.

This rearrangement joins TRBV27 to TRBJ2-1; 8 bases are a match to TRBD1. J lost 4 bases, V lost 6 bases, and 8 bases had no gene match. The CDR3 extends over 15 amino acids. CDR1 and CDR2 (germline): MNHEY, SMNVEV (reference sequence). CDR3 protein: CASRIDRGQYNEQFF. The CDR3 DNA follows: TGTGCCAGCAGGATTGACAGGGGCCAGTACAATGAGCAGTTCTTC.